One and the same sample provided the 20 T cell receptor beta chains below, sequenced in a study of T cell clonotyping in hematopoietic cell transplantation. Clones were read by immunoSEQ multiplex PCR, and TCRdb kept only the in-frame ones, dropping some. The table has around 16,000 clones, roughly nine tenths seen once; the top ten hold about 2.5%. Material for sequencing was peripheral blood mononuclear cells. These receptors were obtained from a man in his forties or fifties in good health. Some clones in this sample may be carry-over from other donors' samples.

The chain carries TRBV6-1 and TRBJ1-6; D may be TRBD1 (5 bases). With 4 bases removed from V and 2 bases from J, the gap between germline ends came to 9 bases. CDR3 size: 15 residues. Germline V gives CDR1 MNHNS, CDR2 SASEGT. The CDR3: CASSGGGTYNSPLHF. The DNA of the CDR3 is TGTGCCAGCAGTGGGGGCGGCACCTATAATTCACCCCTCCACTTT.

V usage is TRBV6-5 and J usage is TRBJ1-1; 10 bases are a match to TRBD1. CDR3 length equals 14 residues. Looked up from germline, CDR1 is MNHEY and CDR2 is SVGAGI. The J segment lost 0 bases and the V segment lost 6 bases, leaving 1 base of the junction unmatched. CDR3 nucleotides: TGTGCCAGCAGGACAGGGGGCGTGAACACTGAAGCTTTCTTT. Translating it yields CASRTGGVNTEAFF.

J is TRBJ2-7 and V is TRBV28, with no clear D. Germline values: CDR1 MDHEN, CDR2 SYDVKM. The CDR3 has 13 amino acids. Trimming cost V 6 bases and J 6 bases, with 15 bases left between them. The CDR3 here is CASSAGLRGEQYF. The CDR3 DNA sequence: TGTGCCAGCAGCGCCGGGTTAAGAGGCGAGCAGTACTTC.

The chain combines TRBV6-1 with TRBJ1-2; a weak D match, TRBD1 (5 bases). The CDR3 is made up of 14 amino acids. Germline V gives CDR1 MNHNS, CDR2 SASEGT. V was trimmed by 0 bases and J by 7 bases, leaving 12 bases between them. CDR3 loop: CASSEARGARGYTF. Written as DNA, the CDR3 is TGTGCCAGCAGTGAAGCGCGAGGGGCCCGTGGCTACACCTTC.

This chain links TRBV29-1 with TRBJ2-5, with D possibly TRBD2 on 5 matching bases. From germline, CDR1 is SQVTM and CDR2 ANQGSEA. With 7 bases removed from V and 4 bases from J, the gap between germline ends came to 19 bases. The CDR3 has 14 amino acids. This chain's CDR3 is CSAHRVGRGETQYF. DNA for the CDR3: TGCAGCGCCCACCGGGTGGGCCGGGGAGAGACCCAGTACTTC.

In this sample, this clone turned up a few times. The chain couples TRBV6-1 to TRBJ1-5; D unclear. V dropped 1 base and J dropped 7 bases, with 14 bases sitting between them. The CDR3 covers 15 residues. The germline V gene encodes CDR1 MNHNS and CDR2 SASEGT. As DNA, the CDR3 is TGTGCCAGCAGTGAAGTAGGAGTAGGGAGGCAGCCCCAGCATTTT. It yields the protein CASSEVGVGRQPQHF.

The genes are TRBV7-2 and TRBJ1-4; D not certain. The germline V gene encodes CDR1 SGHTA and CDR2 FQGNSA. This CDR3 has 16 amino acids. Between the trimmed V and J ends, which lost 2 bases and 4 bases, there was a span of 14 bases. Written as DNA, the CDR3 is TGTGCCAGCAGCTTATCGACCGGGTGGGTTAATGAAAAACTGTTTTTT. It yields the protein CASSLSTGWVNEKLFF.

The chain links TRBV6-5 to TRBJ2-3; the match to TRBD1 covers 9 bases. CDR3 length: 16 residues. V lost 2 bases to trimming and J lost 6 bases; unmatched junction nucleotides: 9. Germline-derived CDR1 and CDR2 are MNHEY and SVGAGI. This CDR3 is CASSYRGGTGTDTQYF. CDR3 sequence (DNA): TGTGCCAGCAGTTACAGGGGCGGGACAGGGACTGATACGCAGTATTTT.

The CDR3 DNA reads as TGTGCCAGCAGCTTATCAGGGAACAATTCACCCCTCCACTTT. Its protein is CASSLSGNNSPLHF. The chain employs TRBV7-6 and TRBJ1-6; D perhaps matches TRBD1 (5 bases). This CDR3 is built from 14 residues. The V end lost 2 bases, the J end lost 7 bases, and 9 bases lay between the germline ends. Looked up from germline, CDR1 is SGHVS and CDR2 is FNYEAQ. Full variable domain (remainder filled in from reference TRBV7-6 and TRBJ1-6): GAGVSQSPRYKVTKRGQDVALRCDPISGHVSLYWYRQALGQGPEFLTYFNYEAQQDKSGLPNDRFSAERPEGSISTLTIQRTEQRDSAMYRCASSLSGNNSPLHFGNGTRLTVT.

This clone has more than one count but fewer than ten. The chain has TRBV2 and TRBJ1-5; D not resolved. Trimming took off 2 bases at V and 2 bases at J, with 4 bases between the two ends. CDR3 length equals 13 residues. From germline, CDR1 is SNHLY and CDR2 FYNNEI. The CDR3 reads CASSEQGNQPQHF. CDR3 DNA sequence: TGTGCCAGCAGTGAACAGGGCAATCAGCCCCAGCATTTT.

The chain recombines TRBV30 with TRBJ1-1; D is possibly TRBD1 (6 bases). Germline loops: CDR1 GTSNPN, CDR2 SVGIG (reference sequence). The CDR3 loop spans 12 amino acids. The germline V and J ends were trimmed by 5 bases and 6 bases, with 13 bases remaining between them. The CDR3 DNA is TGTGCCTGGCAGGACAGCCACTCTGAAGCTTTCTTT. This sequence encodes CAWQDSHSEAFF.

This chain connects TRBV27 to TRBJ2-7, with D perhaps TRBD1 (6 bases). The germline V gene has CDR1 MNHEY and CDR2 SMNVEV (reference sequence). Deletions cut 4 bases from V and 3 bases from J, with 19 bases between. The CDR3 is made up of 16 amino acids. CDR3 residues: CASSYAPRTGHYEQYF. The CDR3 DNA follows: TGTGCCAGCAGTTATGCGCCCCGGACGGGACACTACGAGCAGTACTTC.

The chain joins TRBV9 to TRBJ1-3; D gene uncertain. This CDR3 comprises 13 residues. Trimming removed 0 bases at V and 4 bases at J, with 5 bases between. Germline CDR1 and CDR2: SGDLS and YYNGEE. This CDR3 is CASSVAEGNTIYF. Here the CDR3 DNA reads TGTGCCAGCAGCGTAGCCGAGGGAAACACCATATATTTT.

V gene TRBV5-1 combines with J gene TRBJ2-5; 9 nucleotides match TRBD2. This CDR3 is built from 16 residues. Germline CDR1 and CDR2: SGHRS and YFSETQ. J was trimmed by 1 base and V by 0 bases; bases with no gene match: 4. Here the CDR3 reads CASSLAPSGTQETQYF. In DNA, the CDR3 is TGCGCCAGCAGCTTGGCCCCTAGCGGGACCCAAGAGACCCAGTACTTC. The variable domain in full, completed from reference TRBV5-1 and TRBJ2-5, reads KAGVTQTPRYLIKTRGQQVTLSCSPISGHRSVSWYQQTPGQGLQFLFEYFSETQRNKGNFPGRFSGRQFSNSRSEMNVSTLELGDSALYLCASSLAPSGTQETQYFGPGTRLLVL.

This chain links TRBV11-2 with TRBJ2-7; D unclear. CDR3 length: 15 amino acids. With 0 bases removed from V and 5 bases from J, the gap between germline ends came to 14 bases. From germline, CDR1 is SGHAT and CDR2 FQNNGV. In DNA, the CDR3 is TGTGCCAGCAGCTTAGAACCTTTCGACAACCACGAGCAGTACTTC. This codes for CASSLEPFDNHEQYF.

The chain employs TRBV2 and TRBJ2-5, with 8 bases aligning to TRBD2. CDR3 length: 14 residues. The germline gives CDR1 SNHLY, CDR2 FYNNEI. Unmatched junction bases numbered 15, after V lost 11 bases and J lost 7 bases. CDR3 residues: CAGLPGARGGTQYF. Here the CDR3 DNA reads TGTGCCGGCCTACCGGGAGCCCGGGGGGGGACCCAGTACTTC.

The rearrangement links TRBV5-8 to TRBJ1-4, with TRBD1 identical over 7 bases. The junction had 8 bases not matched to a gene; V was cut back by 2 bases and J by 4 bases. The germline CDR1 and CDR2 sequences are SGHTS and YDEGEE. This CDR3 comprises 16 residues. The CDR3 DNA reads TGTGCCAGCAGCTTCAGGCGACAGGGAAATAATGAAAAACTGTTTTTT. The encoded protein is CASSFRRQGNNEKLFF. Variable domain in full (rest from reference TRBV5-8 and TRBJ1-4): EAGVTQSPTHLIKTRGQQATLRCSPISGHTSVYWYQQALGLGLQFLLWYDEGEERNRGNFPPRFSGRQFPNYSSELNVNALELEDSALYLCASSFRRQGNNEKLFFGSGTQLSVL.

The genes are TRBV29-1 and TRBJ1-4; D is ambiguous. Trimming stripped 7 bases from V and 8 bases from J, with 11 bases between. The CDR3 contains 11 residues. Germline lookup yields CDR1 SQVTM and CDR2 ANQGSEA. CDR3 residues: CSAWKEEKLFF. Here the CDR3 DNA reads TGCAGCGCGTGGAAGGAAGAAAAACTGTTTTTT.

The chain carries TRBV29-1 and TRBJ1-2, with TRBD1 as a possible D gene (6 bases). The germline gives CDR1 SQVTM, CDR2 ANQGSEA. The CDR3 covers 15 residues. Trimming took 0 bases from V and 7 from J, leaving 18 bases between them. The CDR3 here is CSVEDLGDTVGGYTF. The DNA of the CDR3 is TGCAGCGTTGAAGATCTTGGGGACACGGTTGGTGGCTACACCTTC.

The rearrangement joins TRBV28 to TRBJ1-4; 7 nucleotides line up with TRBD1. Germline loops: CDR1 MDHEN, CDR2 SYDVKM. This CDR3 is 15 amino acids long. J gave up 7 bases and V 5 bases, and 10 bases lay outside the gene matches. DNA for the CDR3: TGTGCCAGCAGTGGAACAGGGGTAGGCGGTGAAAAACTGTTTTTT. Its translation: CASSGTGVGGEKLFF.